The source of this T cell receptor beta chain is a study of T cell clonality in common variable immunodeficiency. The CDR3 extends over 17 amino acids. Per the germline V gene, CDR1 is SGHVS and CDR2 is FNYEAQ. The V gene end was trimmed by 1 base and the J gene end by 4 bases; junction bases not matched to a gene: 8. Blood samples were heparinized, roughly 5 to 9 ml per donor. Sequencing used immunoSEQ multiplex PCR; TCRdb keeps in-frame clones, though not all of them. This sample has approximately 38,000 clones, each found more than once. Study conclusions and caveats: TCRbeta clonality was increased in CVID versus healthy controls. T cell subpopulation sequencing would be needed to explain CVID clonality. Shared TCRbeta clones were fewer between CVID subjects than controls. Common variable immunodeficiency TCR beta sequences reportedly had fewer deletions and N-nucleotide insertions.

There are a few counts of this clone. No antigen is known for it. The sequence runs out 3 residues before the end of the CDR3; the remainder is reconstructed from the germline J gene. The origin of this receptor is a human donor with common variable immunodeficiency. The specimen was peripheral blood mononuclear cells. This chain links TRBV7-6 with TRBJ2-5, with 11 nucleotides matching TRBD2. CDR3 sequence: CASSLVLAGAGGETQYF. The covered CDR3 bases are TGTGCCAGCAGCTTAGTACTAGCGGGGGCCGGGGGAGAGACC.